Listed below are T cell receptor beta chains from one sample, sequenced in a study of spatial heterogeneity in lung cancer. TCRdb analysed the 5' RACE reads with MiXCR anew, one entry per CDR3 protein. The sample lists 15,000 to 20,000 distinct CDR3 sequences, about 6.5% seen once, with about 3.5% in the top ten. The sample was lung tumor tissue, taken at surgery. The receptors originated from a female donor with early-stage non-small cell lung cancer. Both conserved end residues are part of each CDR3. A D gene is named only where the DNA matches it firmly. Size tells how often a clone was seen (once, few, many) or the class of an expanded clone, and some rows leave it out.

CDR3: CASRHLTGVWTGELFF
DNA: TGTGCCAGCAGACACCTGACCGGAGTATGGACCGGGGAGCTGTTTTTT
V: TRBV11-2
size: many
D: NA
J: TRBJ2-2

CDR3: CASSLYISQPQHF
DNA: TGTGCCAGCAGCTTATACATTTCTCAGCCCCAGCATTTT
V: TRBV7-8
size: NA
D: NA
J: TRBJ1-5

CDR3: CASSYTPGTGYEQYF
DNA: TGTGCCAGCAGTTACACACCAGGGACGGGCTACGAGCAGTACTTC
V: TRBV12-3/TRBV12-4
size: few
D: NA
J: TRBJ2-7

CDR3: CAISEGMTRGAETQYF
DNA: TGTGCCATCAGTGAGGGGATGACACGGGGGGCAGAGACCCAGTACTTC
V: TRBV10-3
size: many
D: NA
J: TRBJ2-5

CDR3: CASSPPSGRSYEQYF
DNA: TGTGCCAGCTCACCACCTAGCGGGAGGTCCTACGAGCAGTACTTC
V: TRBV18
size: many
D: TRBD2
J: TRBJ2-7

CDR3: CASSTIGTFNQPQHF
DNA: TGTGCCAGCAGCACGATTGGGACCTTTAATCAGCCCCAGCATTTT
V: TRBV2
size: many
D: NA
J: TRBJ1-5

CDR3: CASSGGVADIRNYNEQFF
DNA: TGTGCCAGCAGTGGCGGGGTAGCGGATATACGAAACTACAATGAGCAGTTCTTC
V: TRBV28
size: many
D: NA
J: TRBJ2-1

CDR3: CASSLTGAYTEAFF
DNA: TGTGCCAGCAGTTTGACAGGGGCGTACACTGAAGCTTTCTTT
V: TRBV27
size: many
D: TRBD1
J: TRBJ1-1

CDR3: CASRRGQGRTEAFF
DNA: TGTGCCAGCAGACGGGGACAGGGACGAACTGAAGCTTTCTTT
V: TRBV6-2/TRBV6-3
size: NA
D: TRBD1
J: TRBJ1-1

CDR3: CASSPGTGAGQATDTQYF
DNA: TGTGCCAGCAGTCCCGGGACAGGGGCGGGCCAGGCCACAGATACGCAGTATTTT
V: TRBV6-6
size: NA
D: TRBD1
J: TRBJ2-3

CDR3: CASSLFGSPGSNGYTF
DNA: TGTGCCAGCAGTTTATTCGGCAGCCCCGGATCGAATGGCTACACCTTC
V: TRBV28
size: many
D: NA
J: TRBJ1-2

CDR3: CASSLGGQASYKQYF
DNA: TGTGCCAGCTCACTTGGGGGCCAGGCGTCCTACAAGCAGTACTTC
V: TRBV18
size: NA
D: NA
J: TRBJ2-7

CDR3: CASSPRGQSNEKLFF
DNA: TGTGCCAGCAGTCCCAGGGGACAGTCTAATGAAAAACTGTTTTTT
V: TRBV2
size: many
D: TRBD1
J: TRBJ1-4

CDR3: CAISETNTGRTNYGYTF
DNA: TGTGCCATCAGTGAGACTAATACAGGCCGAACTAACTATGGCTACACCTTC
V: TRBV10-3
size: many
D: NA
J: TRBJ1-2

CDR3: CASSPEVEAFF
DNA: TGTGCCAGCAGCCCAGAGGTGGAGGCTTTCTTT
V: TRBV7-9
size: medium-sized
D: NA
J: TRBJ1-1

CDR3: CASSLIQGAETQYF
DNA: TGTGCCAGCAGTTTAATCCAGGGGGCGGAGACCCAGTACTTC
V: TRBV12-3/TRBV12-4
size: many
D: TRBD1
J: TRBJ2-5

CDR3: CASSQVGVRMAPLHF
DNA: TGCGCCAGCAGCCAAGTGGGGGTACGCATGGCACCCCTCCACTTT
V: TRBV4-1
size: medium-sized
D: NA
J: TRBJ1-6

CDR3: CASSSQRDSYNEQFF
DNA: TGTGCCAGCAGCTCACAGCGGGATTCCTACAATGAGCAGTTCTTC
V: TRBV7-9
size: many
D: TRBD2
J: TRBJ2-1

CDR3: CASSYDGLMGTEAFF
DNA: TGTGCCAGCAGTTACGACGGATTAATGGGGACTGAAGCTTTCTTT
V: TRBV6-6
size: NA
D: NA
J: TRBJ1-1

CDR3: CASTPSYANTGELFF
DNA: TGTGCCAGCACCCCATCATACGCGAACACCGGGGAGCTGTTTTTT
V: TRBV5-4
size: many
D: NA
J: TRBJ2-2

CDR3: CASSRDTYGYTF
DNA: TGTGCCAGCAGCAGGGACACCTATGGCTACACCTTC
V: TRBV28
size: many
D: NA
J: TRBJ1-2

CDR3: CASSNFADTQYF
DNA: TGTGCCAGCAGCAACTTTGCAGATACGCAGTATTTT
V: TRBV6-5
size: NA
D: NA
J: TRBJ2-3

CDR3: CASSRDRGGNEQFF
DNA: TGTGCCAGCAGCCGGGACAGGGGTGGTAATGAGCAGTTCTTC
V: TRBV7-3
size: many
D: TRBD1
J: TRBJ2-1

CDR3: CASISDRALDTEAFF
DNA: TGTGCCAGCATCTCGGACAGGGCGTTGGACACTGAAGCTTTCTTT
V: TRBV6-5
size: many
D: TRBD1
J: TRBJ1-1

CDR3: CAISDGLAPGELFF
DNA: TGTGCCATCAGTGATGGACTAGCCCCCGGGGAGCTGTTTTTT
V: TRBV10-3
size: many
D: TRBD2
J: TRBJ2-2

CDR3: CASSLWTKETQYF
DNA: TGTGCCAGCAGCTTGTGGACGAAGGAGACCCAGTACTTC
V: TRBV5-6
size: few
D: NA
J: TRBJ2-5

CDR3: CASSYSWTSLGEQYF
DNA: TGTGCCAGCAGTTACTCGTGGACTAGCCTTGGCGAGCAGTACTTC
V: TRBV6-5
size: NA
D: TRBD2
J: TRBJ2-7

CDR3: CASSQLGAEKLFF
DNA: TGTGCCAGCAGCCAATTGGGAGCTGAAAAACTGTTTTTT
V: TRBV3-1
size: many
D: NA
J: TRBJ1-4

CDR3: CASSTPMGGLGTGELFF
DNA: TGTGCCAGTAGTACCCCCATGGGGGGGCTAGGCACCGGGGAGCTGTTTTTT
V: TRBV19
size: NA
D: NA
J: TRBJ2-2

CDR3: CSVDRDRRRNEQFF
DNA: TGCAGCGTTGATAGGGACAGGAGGCGCAATGAGCAGTTCTTC
V: TRBV29-1
size: many
D: TRBD1
J: TRBJ2-1

CDR3: CASSLRTDEQFF
DNA: TGTGCCAGCAGCTTAAGGACGGATGAGCAGTTCTTC
V: TRBV7-9
size: many
D: NA
J: TRBJ2-1

CDR3: CASSRTGAGELFF
DNA: TGTGCCAGCTCGCGGACAGGAGCCGGGGAGCTGTTTTTT
V: TRBV18
size: many
D: TRBD1
J: TRBJ2-2

CDR3: CASSVNRGLYEQYF
DNA: TGTGCCAGCTCAGTAAACAGGGGGTTATACGAGCAGTACTTC
V: TRBV18
size: many
D: TRBD1
J: TRBJ2-7

CDR3: CASSLRTSTDTQYF
DNA: TGTGCCAGCAGCTTACGGACTAGCACAGATACGCAGTATTTT
V: TRBV7-3
size: NA
D: NA
J: TRBJ2-3

CDR3: CSVRGGRRTGELFF
DNA: TGCAGCGTTCGTGGCGGGAGGAGGACCGGGGAGCTGTTTTTT
V: TRBV29-1
size: many
D: TRBD2
J: TRBJ2-2

CDR3: CASSWGQGKETQYF
DNA: TGTGCCAGCAGTTGGGGACAGGGGAAAGAGACCCAGTACTTC
V: TRBV28
size: many
D: TRBD1
J: TRBJ2-5

CDR3: CASSPLAEVEQYF
DNA: TGTGCCAGCAGTCCCTTAGCGGAGGTTGAGCAGTACTTC
V: TRBV27
size: many
D: NA
J: TRBJ2-7

CDR3: CAWSVSHLTEAFF
DNA: TGTGCCTGGAGTGTATCCCATCTCACTGAAGCTTTCTTT
V: TRBV30
size: many
D: NA
J: TRBJ1-1

CDR3: CASSQPHIAGSYEQYF
DNA: TGTGCCAGCAGCCAGCCCCATATAGCGGGTTCCTACGAGCAGTACTTC
V: TRBV3-1
size: once
D: TRBD2
J: TRBJ2-7

CDR3: CASSSPFMNTEAFF
DNA: TGTGCCAGCAGCTCCCCGTTCATGAACACTGAAGCTTTCTTT
V: TRBV11-2
size: medium-sized
D: NA
J: TRBJ1-1

CDR3: CASSKTPGLNSPLHF
DNA: TGTGCCAGCAGTAAGACTCCGGGCCTTAATTCACCCCTCCACTTT
V: TRBV27
size: NA
D: NA
J: TRBJ1-6

CDR3: CSAQSGSGIYEQYF
DNA: TGCAGTGCCCAAAGCGGGAGTGGGATCTACGAGCAGTACTTC
V: TRBV20-1
size: many
D: TRBD2
J: TRBJ2-7

CDR3: CASSRRQGAANTEAFF
DNA: TGTGCCAGCAGCCGCCGACAGGGGGCCGCAAACACTGAAGCTTTCTTT
V: TRBV7-2
size: many
D: TRBD1
J: TRBJ1-1

CDR3: CAGGLGSTDTQYF
DNA: TGTGCCGGCGGACTAGGAAGCACAGATACGCAGTATTTT
V: TRBV2
size: NA
D: TRBD2
J: TRBJ2-3

CDR3: CASRKWTPNTGELFF
DNA: TGTGCCAGCAGAAAGTGGACACCGAACACCGGGGAGCTGTTTTTT
V: TRBV27
size: many
D: NA
J: TRBJ2-2

CDR3: CSATGVDTHQETQYF
DNA: TGCAGTGCTACGGGAGTCGACACCCACCAAGAGACCCAGTACTTC
V: TRBV20-1
size: many
D: NA
J: TRBJ2-5

CDR3: CASSLGGEAGQPQHF
DNA: TGTGCCAGCAGCTTAGGGGGGGAGGCAGGTCAGCCCCAGCATTTT
V: TRBV7-2
size: medium-sized
D: NA
J: TRBJ1-5

CDR3: CASSLLSAGDTGELFF
DNA: TGCGCCAGCAGTCTACTATCCGCGGGGGACACCGGGGAGCTGTTTTTT
V: TRBV4-3
size: medium-sized
D: TRBD2
J: TRBJ2-2

CDR3: CASSLGVSVHEQYF
DNA: TGTGCCAGCTCCCTCGGCGTATCTGTCCACGAGCAGTACTTC
V: TRBV5-5
size: many
D: NA
J: TRBJ2-7

CDR3: CASSLGQTFTSPLHF
DNA: TGTGCCAGCTCACTTGGACAGACCTTTACCTCACCCCTCCACTTT
V: TRBV18
size: many
D: NA
J: TRBJ1-6